This entry describes one T cell receptor (beta chain). CDR1 is SGDLS, CDR2 YYNGEE, per germline. The CDR3 is 13 amino acids. The V and J ends lost 0 bases and 6 bases respectively, with 6 bases between them. The data are from a study of blood T cell repertoires in COVID-19. The method was immunoSEQ multiplex PCR; TCRdb's version includes in-frame clones alone and lacks a portion of them. Among some 200,000 clones listed, about 90% were seen once. J is TRBJ2-2 and V is TRBV9; no clear D. This TCR came from a woman younger than 30 who had recovered from COVID-19. Sequenced sample: PBMCs or T cells enriched from blood (not recorded which). The CDR3 coding sequence is TGTGCCAGCAGCGTAGAGAGCGCCGGGGAGCTGTTTTTT. Translating gives CASSVESAGELFF. The variable domain in full, completed from reference TRBV9 and TRBJ2-2, reads DSGVTQTPKHLITATGQRVTLRCSPRSGDLSVYWYQQSLDQGLQFLIQYYNGEERAKGNILERFSAQQFPDLHSELNLSSLELGDSALYFCASSVESAGELFFGEGSRLTVL.